This TCR beta chain appears in the sequencing data of a study of OX40 agonist ivuxolimab in advanced cancers. The CDR3 runs 15 residues. The V segment lost 1 base and the J segment 4 bases; nucleotides outside the gene matches: 3. The germline gives CDR1 SEHNR, CDR2 FQNEAQ (reference sequence). The protocol was immunoSEQ multiplex PCR, while the TCRdb copy is restricted to in-frame clones and leaves out a portion. The data hold some 74,000 clones, with roughly four fifths observed a single time. This sample comprised CD4+ or CD8+ T cells sorted from blood, obtained in a trial of the OX40 agonist ivuxolimab. J is TRBJ2-5 and V is TRBV7-9; TRBD2 aligns across 10 bases. The sequence was collected from an adult with an advanced solid tumor such as melanoma, head and neck, liver or kidney cancer. CDR3 amino acids: CASSLGAGGRETQYF. The CDR3 DNA is TGTGCCAGCAGCTTAGGAGCGGGGGGGCGAGAGACCCAGTACTTC.